The 18 T cell receptor beta chains in this list originate from one sample, sequenced in a study of T cells in women clearing cervical HPV infection. Data came from immunoSEQ multiplex PCR; TCRdb stores just in-frame clones and leaves some out. In total, the table holds about 37,000 clones. The sequenced sample consisted of blood buffy coat. The receptors were gathered from a woman between 18 and 75 years old with a cervical HPV16 infection that either progressed to CIN3+ or cleared (not recorded which).

About this clone: The read is 3 residues too short to cover the CDR3 end, so that end is filled in from the germline J gene. The chain combines TRBV2 with TRBJ1-2, with D possibly being TRBD1 (5 bases). This CDR3 contains 13 residues. Germline V gives CDR1 SNHLY, CDR2 FYNNEI. V was trimmed by 3 bases and J by 6 bases, leaving 11 bases between them. CDR3 in amino acids: CASSEVQGDGYTF. The covered CDR3 bases are TGTGCCAGCAGTGAGGTTCAGGGTGATGGC.

About this clone: From the germline J gene comes the end of the CDR3, since the read stops 3 residues before it. V gene TRBV30 combines with J gene TRBJ2-3, with 9 bases fitting TRBD1. This CDR3 region has 14 residues. CDR1 is GTSNPN, CDR2 SVGIG, per germline (reference sequence). The DNA read from the CDR3 is TGTGCCTGGACCCCTGGACAGGGGAATCAGCCG. Translated: CAWTPGQGNQP. The entire CDR3 protein reads CAWTPGQGNQPQYF.

To note about this clone: The read halts 3 residues ahead of the CDR3 end, with the missing end drawn from the germline J gene. V usage is TRBV19 and J usage is TRBJ2-4; perhaps TRBD1 as D (6 bases). The CDR3 is 15 residues long. Germline V gene data show CDR1 as LNHDA and CDR2 as SQIVND (reference sequence). CDR3 DNA (partial): TGTGCCAGTAAGAATACCGGGACAACTAACTATGGT. Protein sequence: CASKNTGTTNYG. The entire CDR3 reads CASKNTGTTNYGQYF.

Details on this clone: Sequencing ends 3 residues short of the CDR3 end; the germline J gene provides the rest. The chain joins TRBV11-3 to TRBJ2-1; the match to TRBD1 covers 9 bases. V gave up 7 bases and J gave up 1 base; unmatched junction bases: 5. CDR3 size: 15 residues. Germline-derived CDR1 and CDR2 are SGHNT and YENEEA. Incomplete CDR3 DNA: TGTGCCAGCAACCCGGGACAGGGTTCCTACAATGAG. This translates into CASNPGQGSYNE. From start to end, the CDR3 is CASNPGQGSYNEQFF.

Concerning this clone: The CDR3 end falls 3 residues outside the read, so it is completed with the germline J gene. The rearrangement links TRBV20-1 to TRBJ2-3; D unclear. The CDR3 runs to 12 residues. Per germline, CDR1 DFQATT and CDR2 SNEGSKA (reference sequence). The covered CDR3 bases are TGCAGTGCTAGAGTGGATAGCCTCTCG. Protein product: CSARVDSLS. The full CDR3 protein is CSARVDSLSQYF.

In regard to this clone: Read coverage stops 3 residues before the CDR3 terminus; the germline J gene supplies the remainder. V gene TRBV6-1 combines with J gene TRBJ1-1; perhaps TRBD1 as D (5 bases). V lost 2 bases to trimming and J lost 4 bases, with 11 bases between them. The germline V gene has CDR1 MNHNS and CDR2 SASEGT. CDR3 length: 14 residues. CDR3 bases read: TGTGCCAGCAGTGAAAGTGGGGGGATCACTGAA. As protein: CASSESGGITE. The whole CDR3 sequence is CASSESGGITEAFF.

Remarks on this clone: Read sequence stops 3 residues before the CDR3 end, and the germline J gene provides the missing end. The rearrangement uses TRBV7-9 and TRBJ2-4; D is perhaps TRBD1 (5 bases). The germline V gene encodes CDR1 SEHNR and CDR2 FQNEAQ (reference sequence). This CDR3 has 13 residues. The CDR3 loop reads CASSIQDNYGQYF. The DNA read from the CDR3 is TGTGCCAGCAGCATACAGGATAACTATGGT.

Points on this clone: The observed sequence ends 3 residues before the CDR3 terminus, with the missing tail filled in from the germline J gene. The V and J genes are TRBV20-1 and TRBJ2-1, with TRBD2 identical over 11 bases. V trimming: 3 bases; J trimming: 8 bases; junction bases outside the gene matches: 9. The germline V gene has CDR1 DFQATT and CDR2 SNEGSKA (reference sequence). The CDR3 covers 15 residues. CDR3 DNA (partial): TGCAGTGCTAGCCAAACTAGCGGGAGTTGGGATGAG. Its protein is CSASQTSGSWDE. The whole CDR3 sequence reads CSASQTSGSWDEQFF.

As regards this clone: The observed sequence ends 3 residues before the CDR3 terminus, with the missing tail filled in from the germline J gene. The gene calls are TRBV7-6 and TRBJ1-5, with D hard to call. The CDR3 extends over 16 amino acids. Per the germline V gene, CDR1 is SGHVS and CDR2 is FNYEAQ. Trimming removed 1 base at V and 1 base at J, with 11 bases between. The CDR3 spells CASSLEVPQSNQPQHF. CDR3 DNA (partial): TGTGCCAGCAGCTTAGAGGTTCCGCAGAGCAATCAGCCC.

Details on this clone: From the germline J gene comes the end of the CDR3, since the read stops 3 residues before it. This sequence joins TRBV19 and TRBJ2-1; 11 bases line up with TRBD2. This CDR3 comprises 16 residues. Germline CDR1 is LNHDA and CDR2 is SQIVND (reference sequence). The V gene end was trimmed by 4 bases and the J gene end by 1 base; junction bases not matched to a gene: 3. The CDR3 region is CASSKLAGGSYNEQFF. The DNA read from the CDR3 is TGTGCCAGTAGTAAGCTAGCGGGGGGATCCTACAATGAG.

In regard to this clone: Other DNA sequences in this sample translate to the same CDR3. CDR3 DNA, as far as it was read: TGTGCCAGTAACGAGGCCGGGACACCGAACACTGAA. Translated: CASNEAGTPNTE. The entire CDR3 protein reads CASNEAGTPNTEAFF. The chain employs TRBV19 and TRBJ1-1, with D maybe TRBD1 (6 bases). The read is 3 residues too short to cover the CDR3 end, so that end is filled in from the germline J gene. Looked up from germline, CDR1 is LNHDA and CDR2 is SQIVND (reference sequence). The ends were cut back, 7 bases at V and 1 base at J, with 16 bases in the middle. The CDR3 extends over 15 amino acids.

In the case of this clone: Coverage ceases 3 residues before the CDR3 finishes, and the germline J gene fills in the end. This sequence joins TRBV11-2 and TRBJ2-1; 10 bases agree with TRBD2. Trimming removed 5 bases from V and 7 bases from J; junction bases left unmatched: 8. CDR3 length: 15 residues. The germline gives CDR1 SGHAT, CDR2 FQNNGV. The CDR3 bases that were read are TGTGCCAGCAGCCTCCTAGCGGGGGCGGGGAATGAG. This translates into CASSLLAGAGNE. The complete CDR3 sequence is CASSLLAGAGNEQFF.

Worth noting for this clone: The read ends 3 residues before the CDR3 terminus; that terminus is restored from the germline J gene. The chain uses TRBV20-1 and TRBJ2-3; tentatively, D is TRBD1 (5 bases). The germline V and J ends were trimmed by 6 bases and 2 bases, with 15 bases remaining between them. CDR3 length: 14 residues. Looked up from germline, CDR1 is DFQATT and CDR2 is SNEGSKA (reference sequence). CDR3 region: CSARKPGLTDTQYF. The sequenced part of the CDR3 DNA is TGCAGTGCCCGGAAGCCAGGGCTCACAGATACG.

With respect to this clone: The sequence runs out 3 residues before the end of the CDR3; the remainder is reconstructed from the germline J gene. This chain links TRBV19 with TRBJ2-1, with 11 bases matching TRBD2. This CDR3 comprises 15 residues. The germline V gene has CDR1 LNHDA and CDR2 SQIVND (reference sequence). Losses at the gene ends were 5 bases for V and 4 bases for J; bases not matched to a gene: 4. CDR3 bases read: TGTGCCAGTAGTTTAACTAGCGGGGGATACAATGAG. Translated: CASSLTSGGYNE. The whole CDR3 sequence is CASSLTSGGYNEQFF.

Points on this clone: The CDR3 is cut off 3 residues early in the read; its end comes from the germline J gene. V and J are TRBV4-1 and TRBJ1-2, with 7 bases fitting TRBD1. Looked up from germline, CDR1 is MGHRA and CDR2 is YSYEKL. The CDR3 is 15 amino acids. The chain's CDR3 is CASSQDDRATGGYTF. The covered CDR3 bases are TGCGCCAGCAGCCAAGATGACAGGGCTACCGGCGGC.

The sequenced part of the CDR3 DNA is TGTGCCAGCAGACACCGGGACAGGGTGGGCAATGAG. Its protein product is CASRHRDRVGNE. The entire CDR3 protein reads CASRHRDRVGNEQFF. The genes are TRBV7-9 and TRBJ2-1, with 9 bases lining up with TRBD1. The read terminates 3 residues before the CDR3 end, so the remaining end is supplied by the germline J gene. CDR1 and CDR2 from the germline V gene are SEHNR and FQNEAQ (reference sequence). The CDR3 is 15 amino acids. V dropped 6 bases and J dropped 6; count of bases not matched to a gene: 9.

As for this clone: The DNA ends 3 residues before the CDR3 does, and the rest of the CDR3 is filled in from the germline J gene. This chain links TRBV20-1 with TRBJ1-5; tentative D call: TRBD1 (5 bases). The CDR3 sequence is 15 residues long. V gave up 1 base and J gave up 5 bases, with 15 bases separating them. The germline V gene has CDR1 DFQATT and CDR2 SNEGSKA (reference sequence). This chain's CDR3 is CSARAAGTLYQPQHF. The CDR3 bases that were read are TGCAGTGCTAGAGCGGCAGGGACTTTGTATCAGCCC.

About this clone: The CDR3 is cut off 3 residues early in the read; its end comes from the germline J gene. The V and J genes are TRBV9 and TRBJ2-3, with TRBD2 as a possible D gene (7 bases). Germline CDR1 reads SGDLS; CDR2 reads YYNGEE. The CDR3 is made up of 16 amino acids. V was shortened by 1 base and J by 2 bases, with 14 bases between the two germline ends. CDR3 residues: CASSVKQGLNTDTQYF. The sequenced part of the CDR3 DNA is TGTGCCAGCAGCGTAAAACAGGGACTAAACACAGATACG. Supplemented by reference TRBV9 and TRBJ2-3, the full variable domain reads DSGVTQTPKHLITATGQRVTLRCSPRSGDLSVYWYQQSLDQGLQFLIQYYNGEERAKGNILERFSAQQFPDLHSELNLSSLELGDSALYFCASSVKQGLNTDTQYFGPGTRLTVL.